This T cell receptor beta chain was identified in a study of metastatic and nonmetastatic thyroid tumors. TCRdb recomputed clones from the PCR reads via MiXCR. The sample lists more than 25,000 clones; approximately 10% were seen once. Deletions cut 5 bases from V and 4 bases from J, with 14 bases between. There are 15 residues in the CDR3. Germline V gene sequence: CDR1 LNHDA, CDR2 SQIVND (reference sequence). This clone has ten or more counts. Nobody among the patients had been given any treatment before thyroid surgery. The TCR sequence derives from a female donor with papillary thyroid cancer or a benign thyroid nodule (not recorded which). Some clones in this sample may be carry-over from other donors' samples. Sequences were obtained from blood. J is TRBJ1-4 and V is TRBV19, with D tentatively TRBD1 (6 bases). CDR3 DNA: TGTGCCAGTAGTCGCAGCAGGGGAAATAATGAAAAACTGTTTTTT. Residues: CASSRSRGNNEKLFF.